The present TCR beta chain was sequenced within a study of shared clonotypes between healthy human individuals. Study outcomes and limitations: Generation probabilities of non-shared clonotypes were lower (relative to those shared by all four donors). Four donors held about 5% of naive CD4 clonotypes in common. As a rule, naive subsets had a larger estimated richness than memory subsets.

This clone was counted a single time. The antigen is undetermined. Profiled with immunoSEQ multiplex PCR; TCRdb holds only in-frame clones, not every one. The table shows approximately 2.3 million clones, with more than 80% occurring only once. The V gene's germline CDR1 is MDHEN and CDR2 SYDVKM. The CDR3 sequence is 12 residues long. Trimming removed 8 bases from V and 3 bases from J, with 10 bases in between. The sequenced material came from naive CD4+ T cells from PBMCs. Subset specified: CD45RA+ positively selected. This rearrangement joins TRBV28 to TRBJ1-2; D is undetermined. The TCR sequence derives from a man aged 18 to 29 in good health. Some clones in this sample may be carry-over from other donors' samples. As DNA, the CDR3 is TGTGCCAGCCAAGTTATCGACTATGGCTACACCTTC. Its translation is CASQVIDYGYTF.